These T cell receptor beta chains were read from a single sample in a study of T cell repertoires in cytomegalovirus infection. MiXCR, run by TCRdb on the reads, gives a single entry per CDR3 protein. This table holds fewer than 850,000 distinct CDR3 sequences, approximately 32% found once. The antigens of these receptors remain unknown. The sample here was cultured CD8+ T cells from PBMCs, taken from culture after CMV antigen stimulation. These receptors all come from a human donor in good health (CMV status not recorded). Some clones in this sample may be carry-over from other donors' samples. The CDR3 runs from the conserved cysteine through the conserved F or W. D genes are given only for firm matches. Clone size, where shown, is once, few, many, or a class for clones that have expanded.

abundance	v_gene	j_gene	d_gene	CDR3aa	CDR3nt
few	TRBV7-6	TRBJ2-2	TRBD2	CASSLEASGTGELFF	TGTGCTAGCAGCTTAGAGGCTAGCGGGACCGGGGAGCTGTTTTTT
many	TRBV12-3/TRBV12-4	TRBJ2-1	TRBD2	CASTRPGLPNNEQFF	TGTGCCAGCACCAGACCGGGACTACCTAACAATGAGCAGTTCTTC
few	TRBV7-9	TRBJ1-1	.	CASSSPKRVGTEAFF	TGTGCCAGCAGCTCCCCGAAGCGGGTCGGCACTGAAGCTTTCTTT
few	TRBV3-1	TRBJ1-2	TRBD1	CASSSLGTGARGDYGYTF	TGTGCCAGCAGCTCCCTTGGGACAGGGGCCCGGGGTGACTATGGCTACACCTTC
.	TRBV7-7	TRBJ2-1	.	CASSSLGGGPNEQFF	TGTGCTAGCAGCTCCCTGGGAGGGGGGCCCAATGAGCAGTTCTTC
.	TRBV27	TRBJ1-4	.	CASSFSNSNEKLFF	TGTGCCAGCAGTTTTTCGAACAGTAATGAAAAACTGTTTTTT
few	TRBV12-3/TRBV12-4	TRBJ1-2	TRBD1	CASSPRQGVGYGYTF	TGTGCCAGCAGTCCACGACAGGGGGTTGGTTATGGCTACACCTTC
.	TRBV11-2	TRBJ2-1	.	CASSLEGGNNEQFF	TGTGCCAGCAGCTTAGAAGGGGGGAACAATGAGCAGTTCTTC
.	TRBV28	TRBJ1-5	TRBD1	CASSSQGRLNSNQPQHF	TGTGCCAGCAGTTCACAGGGGAGGCTTAATAGCAATCAGCCCCAGCATTTT
many	TRBV7-2	TRBJ2-1	.	CASSLPKGDTNNEQFF	TGTGCCAGCAGCCTGCCAAAGGGGGATACGAACAATGAGCAGTTCTTC
.	TRBV6-8	TRBJ2-3	.	CASSYVNYGTDTQYF	TGTGCCAGCAGTTACGTTAATTACGGCACAGATACGCAGTATTTT
.	TRBV5-1	TRBJ2-1	TRBD2	CASRGSGGAYNEQFF	TGCGCCAGCAGAGGAAGCGGGGGGGCCTACAATGAGCAGTTCTTC
few	TRBV7-6	TRBJ2-3	.	CAISGEYSSTDTQYF	TGTGCCATCTCGGGGGAGTACTCTAGCACAGATACGCAGTATTTT
few	TRBV6-2/TRBV6-3	TRBJ1-5	.	CASSYHVQTAGQPQHF	TGTGCCAGCAGTTACCACGTCCAGACAGCGGGTCAGCCCCAGCATTTT
few	TRBV27	TRBJ2-2	.	CASSLGQLGGTGELFF	TGTGCCAGCAGTTTAGGGCAGCTCGGCGGTACCGGGGAGCTGTTTTTT
.	TRBV5-6	TRBJ1-1	.	CASSFLTGRYTEAFF	TGTGCCAGCAGCTTTCTGACAGGCCGCTACACTGAAGCTTTCTTT
.	TRBV19	TRBJ2-3	.	CASTLGLGDTQYF	TGTGCCAGTACTTTAGGGCTGGGAGATACGCAGTATTTT
.	TRBV2	TRBJ2-3	.	CASRGPGGQYF	TGTGCCAGCAGGGGACCAGGAGGGCAGTATTTT
.	TRBV12-5	TRBJ2-6	.	CASGLGSGANVLTF	TGTGCTAGTGGTTTGGGGTCTGGGGCCAACGTCCTGACTTTC
.	TRBV27	TRBJ2-5	.	CASSTPGQTQYF	TGTGCCAGCAGTACCCCGGGACAGACCCAGTACTTC
.	TRBV12-3/TRBV12-4	TRBJ1-2	.	CASTLLIGGYGYTF	TGTGCCAGCACGCTCTTAATCGGGGGATATGGCTACACCTTC
few	TRBV7-6	TRBJ1-1	TRBD1	CASSLGRGDEAFF	TGTGCCAGCAGCTTAGGCAGGGGGGATGAAGCTTTCTTT
.	TRBV2	TRBJ1-4	TRBD1	CASNSGQENEKLFF	TGTGCCAGCAATTCAGGACAGGAAAATGAAAAACTGTTTTTT
.	TRBV7-8	TRBJ1-2	.	CASSPRREEPYGYTF	TGTGCCAGCAGCCCACGGCGGGAGGAGCCCTATGGCTACACCTTC
few	TRBV6-1	TRBJ2-1	TRBD2	CASSYGAGGLGEQFF	TGTGCCAGCAGTTACGGGGCGGGGGGGCTGGGTGAGCAGTTCTTC
many	TRBV7-7	TRBJ2-3	.	CASSLGPRRGEDTQYF	TGTGCTAGCAGCTTAGGGCCTCGGAGGGGCGAAGATACGCAGTATTTT
many	TRBV19	TRBJ1-1	TRBD1	CASSPRQGANTEAFF	TGTGCCAGTAGTCCACGACAGGGGGCAAACACTGAAGCTTTCTTT
few	TRBV6-5	TRBJ2-7	TRBD1	CASSWGQGLEQYF	TGTGCCAGCAGTTGGGGACAGGGCCTCGAGCAGTACTTC
few	TRBV6-4	TRBJ1-2	.	CASSDRTSTPNYGYTF	TGTGCCAGCAGTGACCGGACATCTACCCCCAACTATGGCTACACCTTC
few	TRBV15	TRBJ2-7	TRBD1	CATSNGQGASYEQYF	TGTGCCACCAGCAATGGACAGGGGGCATCCTACGAGCAGTACTTC
.	TRBV14	TRBJ2-3	.	CASRTRGSTDTQYF	TGTGCCAGCAGAACGAGGGGGAGCACAGATACGCAGTATTTT
once	TRBV2	TRBJ1-1	.	CAGMDFGGLAEAFF	TGTGCCGGGATGGACTTTGGGGGGCTAGCTGAAGCTTTCTTT
few	TRBV7-2	TRBJ2-1	.	CASSFWGQYSSYNEQFF	TGTGCCAGCAGCTTTTGGGGGCAGTACAGCTCCTACAATGAGCAGTTCTTC
.	TRBV19	TRBJ1-5	.	CASNHRDNQPQHF	TGTGCCAGTAATCACCGGGACAATCAGCCCCAGCATTTT
.	TRBV9	TRBJ1-4	.	CASSVFSSGEKLFF	TGTGCCAGCAGCGTTTTTTCCTCCGGGGAAAAACTGTTTTTT
few	TRBV10-3	TRBJ2-7	TRBD2	CAISDPLAGADEQYF	TGTGCCATCAGTGACCCACTAGCGGGGGCCGACGAGCAGTACTTC
.	TRBV7-9	TRBJ2-4	.	CASSFTGENIQYF	TGTGCCAGCAGCTTCACAGGTGAAAACATTCAGTACTTC
few	TRBV24-1	TRBJ2-1	TRBD1	CATSGGQGDEQFF	TGTGCCACCAGTGGGGGACAGGGAGATGAGCAGTTCTTC
.	TRBV28	TRBJ1-1	TRBD1	CASSPLGQGLVNTEAFF	TGTGCCAGCAGCCCCCTGGGACAGGGTTTGGTGAACACTGAAGCTTTCTTT
.	TRBV19	TRBJ2-1	TRBD2	CASSIWGLAGGYNEQFF	TGTGCCAGTAGTATATGGGGACTAGCGGGGGGTTACAATGAGCAGTTCTTC
few	TRBV6-5	TRBJ2-1	TRBD2	CASSYEVAGTIYDEQFF	TGTGCCAGCAGTTACGAGGTAGCGGGAACTATTTACGATGAGCAGTTCTTC
once	TRBV20-1	TRBJ1-1	TRBD1	CSATLIGDRGTEAFF	TGCAGTGCCACCTTAATAGGGGACAGGGGTACTGAAGCTTTCTTT
.	TRBV7-3	TRBJ2-6	.	CASSSPDTSSGANVLTF	TGTGCCAGCAGCTCCCCCGATACAAGCTCTGGGGCCAACGTCCTGACTTTC
.	TRBV12-3/TRBV12-4	TRBJ2-7	.	CASSLVSPSYEQYF	TGTGCCAGCAGTTTAGTCAGCCCCTCCTACGAGCAGTACTTC
.	TRBV29-1	TRBJ2-1	.	CSVDGSMAGTYNEQFF	TGCAGCGTTGATGGTTCAATGGCGGGGACCTACAATGAGCAGTTCTTC